This T cell receptor (beta chain) was found in a study of shared clonotypes between healthy human individuals. Study overall: A donor's plate count was three for CD4 naive and three for CD4 memory; CD8 naive had two and CD8 memory one.

Both subsets, CD45RA+ naive and CD45RA-negative memory, were split from the CD4+ cells. CDR3 size: 14 residues. In germline, CDR1 is MNHNY, CDR2 SVGAGI (reference sequence). After removal of 11 bases from V and 2 bases from J, the junction contained 2 bases not matched to a gene. In the authors' methods: Sequence data from immunoSEQ were junction-only and lacked quality scores; consequently, filtering differed. The assay was immunoSEQ multiplex PCR, and TCRdb's table has in-frame clones only and misses some. For V, J and clone size, that table is used; D and trimming come from the DNA. The sample has 950,000 to 1,300,000 clones, roughly 80% seen once. Whole-study findings and limits: Genetic and exposure-history diversity was limited by the few donors.

Worth noting for this clone: The antigen is not known. The same CDR3 also results from other DNA sequences found in this sample.

This sequence was found in a man aged 18 to 30 in good health. The sequenced sample consisted of memory CD4+ T cells sorted from blood. Subset reported: CD45RA-negative fraction. The chain carries TRBV6-6 and TRBJ2-6, with 11 bases lining up with TRBD1. The CDR3 protein is CAGQGAAGANVLTF. CDR3 DNA sequence: TGTGCCGGACAGGGGGCGGCTGGGGCCAACGTCCTGACTTTC.